Following are 24 T cell receptor beta chains from one sample sequenced in a study of memory CD4+ T cells and cytomegalovirus serostatus. The assay was immunoSEQ multiplex PCR, and TCRdb's table has in-frame clones only and misses some. The sample lists under 40,000 clones; around 80% were seen once. The sort gate was single viable CD3+CD4+CD8-CD45RO+ cells for memory CD4+ T cells. Sequenced material: memory CD4+ T cells from blood. The receptors shown here come from an adult in good health and CMV-seropositive.

This rearrangement joins TRBV5-1 to TRBJ2-3; weak D call: TRBD1 (5 bases). The CDR3 is 14 amino acids. Germline loops: CDR1 SGHRS, CDR2 YFSETQ. V lost 4 bases and J 2 bases, leaving 11 bases between the germline ends. CDR3 amino acids: CASSTTELTDTQYF. The DNA for the CDR3 is TGCGCCAGCAGCACGACAGAGCTCACAGATACGCAGTATTTT.

This clone was counted a few times. J is TRBJ1-1 and V is TRBV5-6; D possibly corresponds to TRBD1 (5 bases). There are 17 residues in the CDR3. V was clipped by 0 bases and J by 0 bases, with 15 bases between them. Per germline, CDR1 SGHDT and CDR2 YYEEEE. CDR3 protein: CASSLAGSGLLNTEAFF. The CDR3 coding sequence is TGTGCCAGCAGCTTGGCCGGATCAGGGTTGTTGAACACTGAAGCTTTCTTT.

As regards this clone: The junction departs from the called germline gene at one end, perhaps through a read error. The chain carries TRBV6-1 and TRBJ1-4; TRBD1 aligns across 7 bases. CDR3 size: 14 residues. The V gene's germline CDR1 is MNHNS and CDR2 SASEGT. In DNA, the CDR3 is TGTGCCAGCATCGGGACAGATTCTAACGAAAAACTGTTTTTT. Residues: CASIGTDSNEKLFF.

The chain couples TRBV5-1 to TRBJ2-5; 11 nucleotides agree with TRBD1. The CDR3 is made up of 15 amino acids. Losses at the gene ends were 4 bases for V and 5 bases for J; bases not matched to a gene: 7. Germline V lookup: CDR1 SGHRS, CDR2 YFSETQ. Written as DNA, the CDR3 is TGCGCCAGCAGCCCCGGACAGGGGGCAGGGGAGACCCAGTACTTC. This codes for CASSPGQGAGETQYF.

The V call is TRBV4-3, the J call TRBJ2-6; TRBD2 might be the D (7 bases). V shed 4 bases and J shed 0 bases, with 13 bases lying between them. Germline V CDR1 and CDR2: LGHNA, YSLEER. The CDR3 totals 17 residues. CDR3 nucleotide sequence: TGCGCCAGCAGCCCAGCCGGGGGGCACTCTGGGGCCAACGTCCTGACTTTC. Its protein is CASSPAGGHSGANVLTF.

This chain links TRBV5-4 with TRBJ2-1, with D perhaps matching TRBD2 (6 bases). The germline V gene encodes CDR1 SGHNT and CDR2 YYREEE (reference sequence). V was trimmed by 4 bases and J by 10 bases, leaving 21 bases between them. The length of the CDR3 is 15 residues. The CDR3 region has the DNA TGTGCCAGCAGCCAAGTAATTATAGTGGGAGGAGAGCAGTTCTTC. The encoded protein is CASSQVIIVGGEQFF.

This clone was found once. The CDR3 sequence: CASSQFGGTTYNEQFF. CDR3 coding DNA: TGTGCCAGCAGTCAGTTCGGTGGGACCACCTACAATGAGCAGTTCTTC. This rearrangement joins TRBV28 to TRBJ2-1; D is tentatively TRBD1 or TRBD2 (5 bases each). The CDR3 length is 16 residues. The V end lost 5 bases, the J end lost 2 bases, and 16 bases lay between the germline ends. Germline CDR1 and CDR2: MDHEN and SYDVKM. Looking up the rest from reference TRBV28 and TRBJ2-1 gives the full variable domain: DVKVTQSSRYLVKRTGEKVFLECVQDMDHENMFWYRQDPGLGLRLIYFSYDVKMKEKGDIPEGYSVSREKKERFSLILESASTNQTSMYLCASSQFGGTTYNEQFFGPGTRLTVL.

The chain links TRBV28 to TRBJ2-2; the D is unclear. There are 16 residues in the CDR3. Trimming pared 6 bases from V and 1 base from J, leaving 15 bases between. Germline CDR1 MDHEN, CDR2 SYDVKM. The CDR3, as DNA: TGTGCCAGCAGCCCACCCCCCCCGGTGAACACCGGGGAGCTGTTTTTT. As protein: CASSPPPPVNTGELFF.

Details on this clone: Other nucleotide sequences in the sample specify the same CDR3. The J gene is TRBJ1-2, the V gene TRBV6-5; the match to TRBD1 covers 7 bases. Germline CDR1 is MNHEY and CDR2 is SVGAGI. Germline trimming cut 6 bases from V and 3 bases from J; bases unmatched to any gene: 4. This CDR3 comprises 13 residues. CDR3 coding DNA: TGTGCCAGCAGAACTGACAGGGACTATGGCTACACCTTC. Amino acids: CASRTDRDYGYTF.

This clone was observed a few times. CDR3 bases: TGTGCCAGCAGTTTATCGCCCCATGGAGGTTATACAGATACGCAGTATTTT. Its protein product is CASSLSPHGGYTDTQYF. This rearrangement joins TRBV27 to TRBJ2-3, with D possibly being TRBD2 (5 bases). The germline V gene encodes CDR1 MNHEY and CDR2 SMNVEV (reference sequence). Trimming removed 0 bases from V and 3 bases from J, with 16 bases in between. The CDR3 extends over 17 amino acids.

This CDR3 reads CASSFELAGGGDTQYF. The CDR3 nucleotides are TGCGCCAGCAGCTTCGAACTGGCGGGGGGGGGAGATACGCAGTATTTT. The chain couples TRBV5-1 to TRBJ2-3, with 9 bases identical to TRBD2. Per germline, CDR1 SGHRS and CDR2 YFSETQ. V lost 2 bases, J lost 5 bases, and 9 bases stayed unmatched. The CDR3 spans 16 residues.

The gene calls are TRBV5-1 and TRBJ2-6; D gene uncertain. Germline CDR1 reads SGHRS; CDR2 reads YFSETQ. The CDR3 has 14 amino acids. The V and J ends lost 9 bases and 12 bases respectively, with 22 bases between them. The CDR3 spells CATRLSSTSAVLTF. For the CDR3, the DNA is TGCGCCACCAGACTCTCAAGCACTTCGGCCGTCCTGACTTTC.

In nucleotides, the CDR3 is TGTGCCAGTAGTATCTCCGGGAGTCAGAATGAGCAGTTCTTC. This sequence encodes CASSISGSQNEQFF. This chain joins TRBV19 and TRBJ2-1; D is possibly TRBD2 (6 bases). The CDR3 extends over 14 amino acids. V lost 3 bases and J 7 bases, leaving 13 bases between the germline ends. The germline V gene encodes CDR1 LNHDA and CDR2 SQIVND (reference sequence). The whole variable domain, filled in from reference TRBV19 and TRBJ2-1, reads DGGITQSPKYLFRKEGQNVTLSCEQNLNHDAMYWYRQDPGQGLRLIYYSQIVNDFQKGDIAEGYSVSREKKESFPLTVTSAQKNPTAFYLCASSISGSQNEQFFGPGTRLTVL.

The chain is built from TRBV29-1 and TRBJ2-1, with 12 nucleotides matching TRBD1. V gave up 6 bases and J gave up 5 bases; unmatched junction bases: 2. This CDR3 spans 13 amino acids. Germline CDR1 SQVTM, CDR2 ANQGSEA. The CDR3 reads CSVGQGAHNEQFF. In DNA form, the CDR3 reads TGCAGCGTGGGACAGGGGGCGCACAATGAGCAGTTCTTC.

This sequence joins TRBV15 and TRBJ2-5, with 9 bases that match TRBD2. The germline V gene has CDR1 LNHNV and CDR2 YYDKDF (reference sequence). This CDR3 has 15 amino acids. The V and J ends lost 7 bases and 5 bases, in that order; junction bases with no gene match: 11. Here the CDR3 reads CATKGASGIVETQYF. Here the CDR3 DNA reads TGTGCCACCAAGGGAGCTAGCGGGATCGTTGAGACCCAGTACTTC.

The V call is TRBV5-1, the J call TRBJ1-2; 11 bases align to TRBD1. The V gene's germline CDR1 is SGHRS and CDR2 YFSETQ. The CDR3 has 14 residues. Losses at the gene ends were 2 bases for V and 5 bases for J; bases not matched to a gene: 2. This chain's CDR3 is CASSFGTGGYGYTF. CDR3 sequence (DNA): TGCGCCAGCAGCTTCGGGACAGGGGGGTATGGCTACACCTTC.

V and J are TRBV2 and TRBJ2-3; D not resolved. CDR3 length: 12 residues. Trimming removed 5 bases from V and 2 bases from J, with 5 bases in between. Germline V gives CDR1 SNHLY, CDR2 FYNNEI. CDR3 nucleotide sequence: TGTGCCAGCAGTCCCAACACAGATACGCAGTATTTT. This gives the protein CASSPNTDTQYF.

The V and J genes are TRBV2 and TRBJ2-5, with a weak D call TRBD2 (6 bases). V was clipped by 8 bases and J by 1 base, with 14 bases between them. The CDR3 length is 14 residues. Germline V CDR1 and CDR2: SNHLY, FYNNEI. The CDR3 DNA reads as TGTGCCAGCGGGGACTCCGGGACCCAAGAGACCCAGTACTTC. Its protein is CASGDSGTQETQYF.

This clone was picked up one time. This sequence joins TRBV9 and TRBJ2-7; 9 nucleotides line up with TRBD2. V shed 0 bases, J shed 2 bases, and the junction held 9 bases outside the gene matches. This CDR3 contains 17 residues. From germline, CDR1 is SGDLS and CDR2 YYNGEE. In DNA, the CDR3 is TGTGCCAGCAGCGTAGGAGCGGGGGGCTCCAAGGCCTACGAGCAGTACTTC. This codes for CASSVGAGGSKAYEQYF.

The chain is built from TRBV6-5 and TRBJ2-7; 8 bases are shared with TRBD2. The CDR3 consists of 13 residues. Per germline, CDR1 MNHEY and CDR2 SVGAGI. V lost 7 bases, J lost 8 bases, and 10 bases stayed unmatched. In DNA form, the CDR3 reads TGTGCCAGCACCTATACGGGGGGGGCGCAGCAGTACTTC. Residues: CASTYTGGAQQYF.

This clone appeared a single time. The rearrangement links TRBV18 to TRBJ2-7; tentatively, D is TRBD1 (7 bases). In germline, CDR1 is KGHSH, CDR2 LQKENI. The V end lost 8 bases, the J end lost 3 bases, and 17 bases lay between the germline ends. This CDR3 is 14 amino acids long. The CDR3 loop reads CASLPAGGGYEQYF. The DNA for the CDR3 is TGTGCCAGCCTCCCCGCAGGGGGAGGCTACGAGCAGTACTTC.

V gene TRBV5-4 combines with J gene TRBJ2-5; the D gene is possibly TRBD1 (6 bases). CDR3 length equals 13 residues. Germline V lookup: CDR1 SGHNT, CDR2 YYREEE (reference sequence). Trimming cost V 2 bases and J 2 bases, with 7 bases left between them. The CDR3 DNA reads TGTGCCAGCAGCTTAGGGGGACAAGAGACCCAGTACTTC. Translation: CASSLGGQETQYF.

Only one count was recorded for this clone. The chain employs TRBV18 and TRBJ1-5, with D perhaps TRBD1 (5 bases). The length of the CDR3 is 13 residues. V lost 6 bases, J lost 2 bases, and 8 bases lay in between. CDR1 and CDR2 (germline): KGHSH, LQKENI. The CDR3 sequence: CASSGGGNQPQHF. The CDR3 DNA is TGTGCCAGCTCTGGGGGGGGCAATCAGCCCCAGCATTTT.

The genes are TRBV7-3 and TRBJ1-3; D is uncertain. Germline V gives CDR1 SGHTA, CDR2 FQGTGA. This CDR3 region has 14 residues. Trimming pared 0 bases from V and 2 bases from J, leaving 5 bases between. The CDR3 coding sequence is TGTGCCAGCAGCTTAACAACTACTGGAAACACCATATATTTT. Protein sequence: CASSLTTTGNTIYF.